The 21 T cell receptor beta chains below were found in one sample sequenced in a study of cytomegalovirus exposure and HLA in healthy donors. PCR amplification relied on 60 Vbeta primers (plus 13 Jbeta primers). Profiling relied on immunoSEQ multiplex PCR, and the TCRdb table lists in-frame clones only, not all of them. Of more than 110,000 clones listed, 73% were seen once; the top ten hold 1% to 1.5%. The sample consisted of PBMCs. The receptors were sampled from a woman aged 40 to 50 in good health and CMV-seronegative.

This clone has a single count. The chain recombines TRBV19 with TRBJ1-6, with 7 bases that match TRBD1. The CDR3 totals 15 residues. CDR1 and CDR2 from the germline V gene are LNHDA and SQIVND (reference sequence). The V and J ends lost 7 bases and 4 bases, in that order; junction bases with no gene match: 7. This CDR3 reads CASNPGTAYNSPLHF. CDR3 DNA: TGTGCCAGTAACCCCGGGACAGCTTATAATTCACCCCTCCACTTT. The whole variable domain, filled in from reference TRBV19 and TRBJ1-6, reads DGGITQSPKYLFRKEGQNVTLSCEQNLNHDAMYWYRQDPGQGLRLIYYSQIVNDFQKGDIAEGYSVSREKKESFPLTVTSAQKNPTAFYLCASNPGTAYNSPLHFGNGTRLTVT.

This clone was seen a few times. V and J are TRBV6-1 and TRBJ1-5; D is possibly TRBD1 (6 bases). The CDR3 runs to 15 residues. The germline CDR1 and CDR2 sequences are MNHNS and SASEGT. The ends were cut back, 6 bases at V and 5 bases at J, with 17 bases in the middle. The CDR3 nucleotides read TGTGCCAGCAGGGGATGGACAGTCAGTGATCAGCCCCAGCATTTT. It encodes CASRGWTVSDQPQHF.

V gene TRBV5-1 combines with J gene TRBJ1-2; D gene ambiguous. V shed 0 bases and J shed 2 bases, with 8 bases lying between them. Germline CDR1 is SGHRS and CDR2 is YFSETQ. The CDR3 totals 14 residues. CDR3 protein: CASSLGHGNYGYTF. CDR3 sequence (DNA): TGCGCCAGCAGCTTGGGCCACGGGAACTATGGCTACACCTTC.

This clone was counted between two and nine times. The chain combines TRBV5-6 with TRBJ2-1, with a weak D call TRBD1 (5 bases). V lost 1 base, J lost 4 bases, and 6 bases lay in between. Germline V gene lookup returns CDR1 SGHDT and CDR2 YYEEEE. The CDR3 extends over 13 amino acids. The CDR3 spells CASSLNRYNEQFF. The DNA of the CDR3 is TGTGCCAGCAGCTTGAACAGGTACAATGAGCAGTTCTTC.

The chain has TRBV12-5 and TRBJ2-7; D is undetermined. The CDR3 loop spans 12 amino acids. In germline, CDR1 is LGHNT, CDR2 FRNRAP. With 5 bases removed from V and 1 base from J, the gap between germline ends came to 6 bases. The CDR3 region is CASGLESYEQYF. DNA of the CDR3: TGTGCTAGTGGTCTAGAGTCCTACGAGCAGTACTTC.

With regard to this clone: A junction end diverges from the germline sequence, so it may reflect a read error. The rearrangement links TRBV5-6 to TRBJ2-1; D unclear. This CDR3 is 14 amino acids long. The germline gives CDR1 SGHDT, CDR2 YYEEEE. The CDR3 nucleotides are TGTGCCAGCAGCTATGGTGGGCGCTACAGTGAGCAGTTCTTC. Encoded protein: CASSYGGRYSEQFF.

The chain is built from TRBV27 and TRBJ2-6; TRBD2 is a possible D gene (6 bases). CDR1 MNHEY and CDR2 SMNVEV come from the germline V gene (reference sequence). V was pared by 3 bases and J by 3 bases, with 9 bases between. The CDR3 is 15 residues long. As DNA, the CDR3 is TGTGCCAGCAGTTTGGAGGGGTTTGGGGCCAACGTCCTGACTTTC. Encoded protein: CASSLEGFGANVLTF.

V is TRBV19 and J is TRBJ2-1, with D possibly TRBD2 on 7 matching bases. CDR1 LNHDA and CDR2 SQIVND come from the germline V gene (reference sequence). This CDR3 is built from 19 residues. Trimming stripped 8 bases from V and 1 base from J, with 27 bases between. CDR3 protein: CASRSRGGGGWGSYNEQFF. CDR3 nucleotide sequence: TGTGCCAGTCGATCGCGCGGGGGCGGCGGGTGGGGGTCCTACAATGAGCAGTTCTTC.

The rearrangement joins TRBV6-6 to TRBJ2-7; unclear D gene. The CDR3 has 13 residues. Trimming stripped 4 bases from V and 3 bases from J, with 10 bases between. CDR1 is MNHNY, CDR2 SVGAGI, per germline (reference sequence). The DNA for the CDR3 is TGTGCCAGCAGTTCCGCTGGGGACTACGAGCAGTACGTC. It encodes CASSSAGDYEQYV.

The V call is TRBV5-5, the J call TRBJ1-1, with 8 bases matching TRBD1. With 0 bases clipped from V and 4 bases from J, the junction kept 5 bases outside the gene matches. The CDR3 has 15 residues. Germline-derived CDR1 and CDR2 are SGHKS and YYEKEE (reference sequence). The DNA of the CDR3 is TGTGCCAGCAGCTTGGGACAGGGGTCCATCACTGAAGCTTTCTTT. Translated: CASSLGQGSITEAFF.

The rearrangement joins TRBV7-2 to TRBJ1-6; 7 nucleotides line up with TRBD1. The CDR3 consists of 15 residues. V trimming: 3 bases; J trimming: 8 bases; junction bases outside the gene matches: 7. CDR1 is SGHTA, CDR2 FQGNSA, per germline. The CDR3 reads CASSFRQGDYSPLHF. The CDR3 DNA reads TGTGCCAGCAGCTTCCGACAGGGAGATTATTCACCCCTCCACTTT. The variable domain in full, completed from reference TRBV7-2 and TRBJ1-6, reads GAGVSQSPSNKVTEKGKDVELRCDPISGHTALYWYRQSLGQGLEFLIYFQGNSAPDKSGLPSDRFSAERTGGSVSTLTIQRTQQEDSAVYLCASSFRQGDYSPLHFGNGTRLTVT.

The rearrangement uses TRBV2 and TRBJ2-2, with D possibly matching TRBD2 (6 bases). The length of the CDR3 is 15 residues. CDR1 and CDR2 from the germline V gene are SNHLY and FYNNEI. V dropped 6 bases and J dropped 0 bases, with 11 bases sitting between them. The CDR3 DNA sequence: TGTGCCAGCAGAGGCCGGGACTCGAACACCGGGGAGCTGTTTTTT. This sequence encodes CASRGRDSNTGELFF.

This clone was seen a few times. The rearrangement links TRBV4-3 to TRBJ1-2; weak D call: TRBD1 (6 bases). From germline, CDR1 is LGHNA and CDR2 YSLEER. The CDR3 consists of 18 residues. V shed 0 bases and J shed 6 bases, with 23 bases lying between them. The CDR3 DNA reads TGCGCCAGCAGCCAAGACCACGGGAGGACCGCGGGGGACAATGGCTACACCTTC. It encodes CASSQDHGRTAGDNGYTF.

The table lists this clone with a count of one. The chain carries TRBV2 and TRBJ2-1; 7 bases are a match to TRBD2. After removal of 6 bases from V and 9 bases from J, the junction contained 20 bases not matched to a gene. From germline, CDR1 is SNHLY and CDR2 FYNNEI. The CDR3 loop spans 17 amino acids. As DNA, the CDR3 is TGTGCCAGCAGCGACCCGTTGAGAGGACTAGGAATCGGTGAGCAGTTCTTC. It translates to CASSDPLRGLGIGEQFF. Drawing the rest from reference TRBV2 and TRBJ2-1, the complete variable domain is EPEVTQTPSHQVTQMGQEVILRCVPISNHLYFYWYRQILGQKVEFLVSFYNNEISEKSEIFDDQFSVERPDGSNFTLKIRSTKLEDSAMYFCASSDPLRGLGIGEQFFGPGTRLTVL.

A few counts support this clone. The chain uses TRBV19 and TRBJ2-3; 10 positions agree with TRBD1. The V segment lost 6 bases and the J segment 3 bases; nucleotides outside the gene matches: 12. CDR3 length equals 17 residues. Germline V CDR1 and CDR2: LNHDA, SQIVND (reference sequence). The DNA for the CDR3 is TGTGCCAGTAGGCCCACCCGACAGGGGGCAGGTACAGATACGCAGTATTTT. Its translation: CASRPTRQGAGTDTQYF.

The chain carries TRBV5-6 and TRBJ1-1; D possibly corresponds to TRBD1 (6 bases). Per the germline V gene, CDR1 is SGHDT and CDR2 is YYEEEE. The CDR3 is 14 amino acids. The V end lost 6 bases, the J end lost 4 bases, and 16 bases lay between the germline ends. This chain's CDR3 is CASIYGGGVTEAFF. The CDR3 DNA reads TGTGCCAGCATCTACGGGGGGGGCGTCACTGAAGCTTTCTTT.

This chain connects TRBV6-5 to TRBJ2-1, with D perhaps TRBD1 (6 bases). Trimming left V 2 bases short and J 10 bases short, with 6 bases between. CDR3 length: 11 residues. CDR1 is MNHEY and CDR2 is SVGAGI in the germline V gene. The chain's CDR3 is CASSYRGEQFF. In nucleotides, the CDR3 is TGTGCCAGCAGTTACAGGGGGGAGCAGTTCTTC.

This clone appeared a single time. The V gene is TRBV4-3, the J gene TRBJ2-2, with D perhaps TRBD1 (5 bases). The CDR3 extends over 18 amino acids. Germline CDR1 and CDR2: LGHNA and YSLEER. Trimming stripped 0 bases from V and 0 bases from J, with 14 bases between. This chain's CDR3 is CASSQERYRNPNTGELFF. The CDR3 DNA reads TGCGCCAGCAGCCAAGAACGCTACAGGAATCCGAACACCGGGGAGCTGTTTTTT.

The sample holds a few counts of this clone. V usage is TRBV5-5 and J usage is TRBJ1-1; 7 positions agree with TRBD1. V gave up 4 bases and J gave up 1 base; unmatched junction bases: 10. The V gene's germline CDR1 is SGHKS and CDR2 YYEKEE (reference sequence). The CDR3 spans 16 residues. This chain's CDR3 is CASSPTTDRANTEAFF. The CDR3 DNA follows: TGTGCCAGCAGCCCTACAACCGACAGGGCGAACACTGAAGCTTTCTTT.

This chain uses TRBV7-9 with TRBJ2-5; D might be TRBD2 (6 bases). V was pared by 3 bases and J by 5 bases, with 10 bases between. The CDR3 totals 13 residues. Germline loops: CDR1 SEHNR, CDR2 FQNEAQ (reference sequence). This chain's CDR3 is CASSFGGAETQYF. The CDR3 coding sequence is TGTGCCAGCAGCTTTGGAGGGGCGGAGACCCAGTACTTC.

The rearrangement joins TRBV2 to TRBJ2-1, with 8 bases matching TRBD2. The CDR3 runs to 16 residues. The J segment lost 7 bases and the V segment lost 9 bases, leaving 17 bases of the junction unmatched. The V gene's germline CDR1 is SNHLY and CDR2 FYNNEI. The CDR3, as DNA: TGTGCCAGAAAATACTTAGCGGGGCCCTCCTGGAATGAGCAGTTCTTC. Its translation: CARKYLAGPSWNEQFF.